What follows is one T cell receptor beta chain and its context. The data were taken from a study of blood T cell repertoires in COVID-19. Study-wide context: Acute and convalescent COVID-19 samples came from the United States, Italy and Spain. From T cells, B-cell-depleted T cells, or PBMCs came the material, which was cDNA or gDNA.

V lost 7 bases and J 3 bases, leaving 19 bases between the germline ends. The CDR3 runs 16 residues. Per germline, CDR1 SGHAT and CDR2 FQNNGV. Sequencing was performed with immunoSEQ multiplex PCR; in TCRdb, only in-frame clones are kept and a portion is missing. The data contain a few hundred thousand clones, roughly 85% of them singletons. The source material was peripheral blood. The receptor's source is a human donor in a cohort sampled during active COVID-19. This chain connects TRBV11-2 to TRBJ2-1; a possible D gene is TRBD2 (6 bases). The CDR3 nucleotides are TGTGCCAGCACCCCTGGGGGGAACTTCAACTACAATGAGCAGTTCTTC. Its protein is CASTPGGNFNYNEQFF.